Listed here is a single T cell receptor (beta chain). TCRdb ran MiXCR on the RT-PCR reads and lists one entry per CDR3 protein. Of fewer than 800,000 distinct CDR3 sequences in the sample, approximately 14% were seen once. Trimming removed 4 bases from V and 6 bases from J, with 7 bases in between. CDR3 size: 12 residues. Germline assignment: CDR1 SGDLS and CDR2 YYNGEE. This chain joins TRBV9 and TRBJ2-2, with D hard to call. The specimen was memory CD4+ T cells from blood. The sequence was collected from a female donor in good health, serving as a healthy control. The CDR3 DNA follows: TGTGCCAGCAGCATGACACCCGGGGAGCTGTTTTTT. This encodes CASSMTPGELFF.